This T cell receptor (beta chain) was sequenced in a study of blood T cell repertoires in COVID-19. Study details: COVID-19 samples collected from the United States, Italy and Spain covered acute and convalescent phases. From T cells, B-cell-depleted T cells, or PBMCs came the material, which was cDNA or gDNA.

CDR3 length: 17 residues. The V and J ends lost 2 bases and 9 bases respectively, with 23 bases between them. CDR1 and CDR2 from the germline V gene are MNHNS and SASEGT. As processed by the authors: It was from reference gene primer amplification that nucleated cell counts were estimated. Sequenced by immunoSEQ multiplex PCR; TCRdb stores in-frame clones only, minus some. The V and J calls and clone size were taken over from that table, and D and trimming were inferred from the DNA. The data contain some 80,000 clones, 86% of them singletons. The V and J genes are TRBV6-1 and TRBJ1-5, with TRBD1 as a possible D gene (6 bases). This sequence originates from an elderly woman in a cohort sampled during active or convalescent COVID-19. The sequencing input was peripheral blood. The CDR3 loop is CASSETTGFETLRPQHF. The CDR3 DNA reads TGTGCCAGCAGTGAAACAACAGGGTTTGAAACTCTCCGGCCCCAGCATTTT.